This record covers a single T cell receptor beta chain. TCRdb's copy holds only in-frame clones and misses some; the assay was immunoSEQ multiplex PCR. The sample holds about 40,000 clones; around 87% are singletons and the top ten take roughly a tenth. The data originate from a study of control samples from healthy donors and cancer patients. Trimming removed 1 base at V and 1 base at J, with 11 bases between. CDR1 and CDR2 (germline): SNHLY, FYNNEI. This CDR3 spans 16 amino acids. The rearrangement links TRBV2 to TRBJ1-5; weak D call: TRBD1 (6 bases). The material sequenced was PBMCs. The sequence derives from a woman aged 55-70 years with lung cancer. The CDR3 is CASSEVGGASNQPQHF. Here the CDR3 DNA reads TGTGCCAGCAGTGAAGTGGGGGGCGCGAGCAATCAGCCCCAGCATTTT.